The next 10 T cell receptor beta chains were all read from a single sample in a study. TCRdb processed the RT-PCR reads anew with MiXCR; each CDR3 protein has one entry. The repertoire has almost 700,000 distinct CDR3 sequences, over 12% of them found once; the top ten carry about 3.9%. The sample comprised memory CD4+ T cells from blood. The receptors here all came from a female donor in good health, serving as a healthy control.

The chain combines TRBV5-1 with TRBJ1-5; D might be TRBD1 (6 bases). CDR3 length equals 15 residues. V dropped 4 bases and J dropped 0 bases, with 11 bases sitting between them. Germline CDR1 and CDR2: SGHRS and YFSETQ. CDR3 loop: CASSPEDSSNQPQHF. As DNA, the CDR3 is TGCGCCAGCAGCCCGGAGGACAGTAGCAATCAGCCCCAGCATTTT.

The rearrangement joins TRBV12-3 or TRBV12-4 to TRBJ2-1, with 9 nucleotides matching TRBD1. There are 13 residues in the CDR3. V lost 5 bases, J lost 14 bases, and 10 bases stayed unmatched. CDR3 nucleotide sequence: TGTGCCAGCAGTCAGCTCCCGGGACAGGGAAAGTTCTTC. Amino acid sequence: CASSQLPGQGKFF.

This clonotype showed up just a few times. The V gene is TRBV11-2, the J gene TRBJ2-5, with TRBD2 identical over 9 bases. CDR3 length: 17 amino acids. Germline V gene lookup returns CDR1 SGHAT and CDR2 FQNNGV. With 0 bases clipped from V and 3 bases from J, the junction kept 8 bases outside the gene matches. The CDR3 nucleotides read TGTGCCAGCAGCTTAGATACGCGCCTAGCGGGAAAAGAGACCCAGTACTTC. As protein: CASSLDTRLAGKETQYF.

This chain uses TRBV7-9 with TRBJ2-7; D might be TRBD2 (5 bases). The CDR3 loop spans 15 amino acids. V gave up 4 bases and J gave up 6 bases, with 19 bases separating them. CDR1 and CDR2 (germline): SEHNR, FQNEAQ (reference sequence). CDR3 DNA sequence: TGTGCCAGCAGCTCTAACGGGGTAGAGTATCGCGAGCAGTACTTC. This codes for CASSSNGVEYREQYF.

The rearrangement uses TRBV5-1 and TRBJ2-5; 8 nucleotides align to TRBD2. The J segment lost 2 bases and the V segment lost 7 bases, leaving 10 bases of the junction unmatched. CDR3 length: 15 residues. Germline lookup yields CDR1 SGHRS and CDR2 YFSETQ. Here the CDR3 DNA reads TGCGCCAGCTCTCGAGCGGGAGTTATTCAAGAGACCCAGTACTTC. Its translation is CASSRAGVIQETQYF.

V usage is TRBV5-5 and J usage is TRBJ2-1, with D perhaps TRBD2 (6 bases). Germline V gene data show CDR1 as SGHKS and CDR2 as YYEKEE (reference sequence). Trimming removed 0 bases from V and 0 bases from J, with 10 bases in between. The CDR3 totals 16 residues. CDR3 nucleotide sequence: TGTGCCAGCAGCTTGGAGGAGGGGTTCTCCTACAATGAGCAGTTCTTC. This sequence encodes CASSLEEGFSYNEQFF. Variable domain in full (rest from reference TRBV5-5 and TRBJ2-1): DAGVTQSPTHLIKTRGQQVTLRCSPISGHKSVSWYQQVLGQGPQFIFQYYEKEERGRGNFPDRFSARQFPNYSSELNVNALLLGDSALYLCASSLEEGFSYNEQFFGPGTRLTVL.

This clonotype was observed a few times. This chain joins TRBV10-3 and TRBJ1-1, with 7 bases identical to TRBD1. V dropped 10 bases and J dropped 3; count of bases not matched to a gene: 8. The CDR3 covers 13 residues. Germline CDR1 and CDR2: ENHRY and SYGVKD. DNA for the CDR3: TGTGCCACGGTCCGGACAGGAGACACTGAAGCTTTCTTT. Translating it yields CATVRTGDTEAFF.

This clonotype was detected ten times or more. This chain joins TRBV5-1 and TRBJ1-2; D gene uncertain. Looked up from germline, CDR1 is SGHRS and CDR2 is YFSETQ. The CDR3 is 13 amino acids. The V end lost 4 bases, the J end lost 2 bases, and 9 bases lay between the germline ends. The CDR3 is CASSPDVNYGYTF. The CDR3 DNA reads TGCGCCAGCAGCCCGGACGTAAACTATGGCTACACCTTC.

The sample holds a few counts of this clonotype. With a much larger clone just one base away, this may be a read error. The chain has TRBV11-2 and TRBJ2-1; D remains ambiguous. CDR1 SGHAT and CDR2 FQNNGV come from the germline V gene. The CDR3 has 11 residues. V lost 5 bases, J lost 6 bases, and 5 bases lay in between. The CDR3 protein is CASSVINEQFF. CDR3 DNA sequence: TGTGCCAGCAGCGTAATCAATGAGCAGTTCTTC.

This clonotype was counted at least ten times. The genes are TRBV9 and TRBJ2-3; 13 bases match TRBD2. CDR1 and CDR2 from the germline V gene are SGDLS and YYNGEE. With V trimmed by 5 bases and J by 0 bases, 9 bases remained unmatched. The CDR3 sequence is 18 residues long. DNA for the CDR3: TGTGCCAGCAGTACTGGGACTAGCGGGACCGCTAGCACAGATACGCAGTATTTT. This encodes CASSTGTSGTASTDTQYF. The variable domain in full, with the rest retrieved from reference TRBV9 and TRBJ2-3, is DSGVTQTPKHLITATGQRVTLRCSPRSGDLSVYWYQQSLDQGLQFLIQYYNGEERAKGNILERFSAQQFPDLHSELNLSSLELGDSALYFCASSTGTSGTASTDTQYFGPGTRLTVL.